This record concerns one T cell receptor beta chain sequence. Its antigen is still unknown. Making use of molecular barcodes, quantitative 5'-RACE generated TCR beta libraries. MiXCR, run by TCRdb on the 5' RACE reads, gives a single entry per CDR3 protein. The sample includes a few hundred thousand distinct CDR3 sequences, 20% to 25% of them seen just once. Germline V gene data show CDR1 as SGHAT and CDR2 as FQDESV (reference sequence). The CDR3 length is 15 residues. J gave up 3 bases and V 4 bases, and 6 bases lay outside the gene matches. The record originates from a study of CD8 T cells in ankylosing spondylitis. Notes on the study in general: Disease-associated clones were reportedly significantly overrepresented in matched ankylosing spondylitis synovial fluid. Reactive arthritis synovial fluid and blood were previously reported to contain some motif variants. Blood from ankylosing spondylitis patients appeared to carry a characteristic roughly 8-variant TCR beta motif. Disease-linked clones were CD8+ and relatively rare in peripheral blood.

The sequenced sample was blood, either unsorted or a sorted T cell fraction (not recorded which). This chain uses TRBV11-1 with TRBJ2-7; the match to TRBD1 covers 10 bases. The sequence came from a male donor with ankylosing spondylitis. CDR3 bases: TGTGCCAGCAGCTCCGGGACAGGGGCGGACTACGAGCAGTACTTC. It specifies CASSSGTGADYEQYF.